The clone carrying this TCR beta chain came up once. No antigen is known for it. Some clones are missing from TCRdb's copy, which holds only in-frame ones; the method was immunoSEQ multiplex PCR. The repertoire holds some 51,000 clones, with 65% to 85% as singletons. On cycle 4 day 1 and cycle 7 day 1, as well as at baseline, blood was sampled. These data come from a study of OX40 agonist ivuxolimab in advanced cancers. Study in general: Cohort: about 82% men, mean age approximately 64, aged roughly 23 to 90. Around 40% of patients had received prior checkpoint inhibitor therapy. Study conclusions and caveats: At 0.1 to 3.0 mg/kg, clonal expansion of CD4+ and CD8+ blood T cells had occurred by week 6.

The sequence derives from an adult with an advanced solid tumor such as melanoma, head and neck, liver or kidney cancer. The sample in question was CD4+ or CD8+ T cells sorted from blood, obtained in a trial of the OX40 agonist ivuxolimab.

CDR3 bases: TGTGCCAGTGGCGCCGGCTGGGGAACAGATACGCAGTATTTT. Amino acids: CASGAGWGTDTQYF. The chain joins TRBV27 to TRBJ2-3; D is unresolved. Trimming cost V 9 bases and J 3 bases, with 16 bases left between them. The CDR3 extends over 14 amino acids. Germline V gene sequence: CDR1 MNHEY, CDR2 SMNVEV (reference sequence).